The rows below give T cell receptor beta chains drawn from one sample of a study of identical twins. TCRdb analysed the 5' RACE reads with MiXCR anew, one entry per CDR3 protein. This table has about 530,000 distinct CDR3 sequences, around 24% appearing once. The same sample was also studied in work on yellow fever vaccine responses in identical twins.

The sequenced material came from CD4+ T cells sorted from blood. The receptor set was obtained from a woman between 18 and 29 years old in good health. Both conserved end residues are part of each CDR3. The D gene is left open where the match is weak. Where a row states a size, it is once, few, many or the class of an expanded clone; other rows omit it.

TRBD2 - TRBJ2-2 TRBV2 CASGTSGPNTGELFF TGTGCCAGCGGGACTAGCGGACCGAACACCGGGGAGCTGTTTTTT
- few TRBJ1-1 TRBV5-1 CASSLGRGPGTEAFF TGCGCCAGCAGCTTGGGCCGGGGCCCGGGCACTGAAGCTTTCTTT
- - TRBJ1-4 TRBV2 CASSVYGVPGEKLFF TGTGCCAGCAGTGTCTATGGTGTCCCTGGGGAAAAACTGTTTTTT
TRBD2 - TRBJ2-3 TRBV24-1 CATSESPGLVFADTQYF TGTGCCACCAGTGAATCACCGGGACTAGTTTTCGCAGATACGCAGTATTTT
- - TRBJ2-3 TRBV11-1 CASSLGRSSGMVSTDTQYF TGTGCCAGCAGCTTAGGTCGGTCGTCCGGGATGGTGAGCACAGATACGCAGTATTTT
- - TRBJ2-1 TRBV20-1 CSASQSNEQFF TGCAGTGCTAGTCAAAGCAATGAGCAGTTCTTC
- - TRBJ2-3 TRBV7-9 CASSLGETDTQYF TGTGCCAGCAGCTTGGGTGAGACAGATACGCAGTATTTT
- - TRBJ1-2 TRBV12-3/TRBV12-4 CASTLGGRGGGYTF TGTGCCAGCACCCTGGGGGGCAGGGGTGGTGGCTACACCTTC
- once TRBJ2-6 TRBV5-5 CASSLAPEANVLTF TGTGCCAGCAGCTTGGCCCCCGAGGCCAACGTCCTGACTTTC
- - TRBJ2-7 TRBV28 CASSSVRGEQYF TGTGCCAGCAGTTCAGTCCGGGGCGAGCAGTACTTC
TRBD2 once TRBJ2-7 TRBV13 CASSSRPSGISYEQYF TGTGCCAGCAGCTCCCGGCCCAGCGGGATCTCCTACGAGCAGTACTTC
- - TRBJ2-5 TRBV10-3 CAISGPGAETQYF TGTGCCATCAGTGGTCCGGGGGCAGAGACCCAGTACTTC
TRBD1 - TRBJ2-4 TRBV5-1 CASSSSGGGTKNIQYF TGCGCCAGCAGCAGCTCAGGGGGCGGAACCAAAAACATTCAGTACTTC
- - TRBJ2-3 TRBV12-3/TRBV12-4 CACNNRDWFTDTQYF TGTGCCTGCAACAACCGGGACTGGTTCACAGATACGCAGTATTTT
TRBD2 - TRBJ2-1 TRBV20-1 CSPLAGAGNEQFF TGCAGTCCCTTAGCGGGAGCCGGCAATGAGCAGTTCTTC
- few TRBJ2-5 TRBV10-3 CAISEWEKETQYF TGTGCCATCAGTGAATGGGAGAAGGAGACCCAGTACTTC
- - TRBJ2-1 TRBV20-1 CSARGQGPSYNEQFF TGCAGTGCTAGGGGCCAGGGTCCCTCGTACAATGAGCAGTTCTTC
- - TRBJ1-6 TRBV12-3/TRBV12-4 CASSPFGGTNSPLHF TGTGCCAGCAGCCCCTTCGGGGGAACAAATTCACCCCTCCACTTT
TRBD1 - TRBJ2-1 TRBV6-1 CASTDGTGGYNEQFF TGTGCCAGCACCGACGGGACAGGGGGCTACAATGAGCAGTTCTTC
- few TRBJ2-5 TRBV4-2 CASSQDTGTLSRETQYF TGTGCCAGCAGCCAAGACACCGGGACTCTATCCCGAGAGACCCAGTACTTC
TRBD2 few TRBJ2-7 TRBV4-1 CASSQDAGDAGPYEQYF TGCGCCAGCAGCCAAGATGCGGGGGACGCCGGCCCCTACGAGCAGTACTTC
TRBD1 - TRBJ2-7 TRBV6-2/TRBV6-3 CASSYSGQGAWEQYF TGTGCCAGCAGTTACTCGGGACAGGGGGCGTGGGAGCAGTACTTC
- - TRBJ1-1 TRBV6-5 CASSSVRSTEAFF TGTGCCAGCAGTTCCGTCCGATCCACTGAAGCTTTCTTT
- - TRBJ1-1 TRBV29-1 CSVGAANMNTEAFF TGCAGCGTTGGGGCAGCGAACATGAACACTGAAGCTTTCTTT
- - TRBJ1-5 TRBV15 CATSRDIMTVNQPQHF TGTGCCACCAGCAGAGATATAATGACAGTCAATCAGCCCCAGCATTTT
TRBD2 - TRBJ2-2 TRBV2 CASSQAGGPSGELFF TGTGCCTCCTCCCAAGCGGGAGGGCCTAGCGGGGAGCTGTTTTTT
TRBD1 few TRBJ1-1 TRBV29-1 CSVSDRGNTEAFF TGCAGCGTTTCGGACAGGGGGAACACTGAAGCTTTCTTT
- few TRBJ2-2 TRBV2 CASSEDGGPGELFF TGTGCCAGCAGTGAAGATGGGGGGCCCGGGGAGCTGTTTTTT
- - TRBJ1-1 TRBV28 CASSFAGGGGTEAFF TGTGCCAGCAGTTTCGCTGGGGGAGGCGGCACTGAAGCTTTCTTT
- few TRBJ1-2 TRBV12-3/TRBV12-4 CASSLFPKALYGYTF TGTGCCAGCAGTTTATTCCCGAAGGCCCTCTATGGCTACACCTTC
TRBD1 - TRBJ1-1 TRBV12-3/TRBV12-4 CASRLRTGRNTEAFF TGTGCCAGCAGACTCCGGACAGGGCGGAACACTGAAGCTTTCTTT
- - TRBJ2-2 TRBV12-1 CARSFGPNSWELLF TGTGCCAGGAGCTTTGGGCCCAACTCCTGGGAGCTGCTTTTT
- - TRBJ2-1 TRBV6-1 CAAWDNLSNEQFF TGTGCCGCCTGGGACAATTTGTCTAATGAGCAGTTCTTC
- few TRBJ2-3 TRBV28 CASSLPTLGSDTQYF TGTGCCAGCAGTTTACCGACCTTGGGGTCAGATACGCAGTATTTT
- - TRBJ2-2 TRBV5-5 CASLGLATNTGELFF TGTGCCAGCCTGGGGCTAGCCACGAACACCGGGGAGCTGTTTTTT
- - TRBJ2-1 TRBV20-1 CSARDRRHYNEQFF TGCAGTGCTAGAGATCGAAGACATTACAATGAGCAGTTCTTC
- few TRBJ1-1 TRBV12-3/TRBV12-4 CASSPLNRPEAFF TGTGCCAGCAGCCCTCTGAACCGTCCTGAAGCTTTCTTT
- - TRBJ2-7 TRBV12-3/TRBV12-4 CASSSRSTYEQYF TGTGCCAGCAGTTCAAGGTCGACCTACGAGCAGTACTTC
- few TRBJ2-1 TRBV19 CASSIFARSSYNEQFF TGTGCCAGTAGTATCTTTGCTAGAAGCTCCTACAATGAGCAGTTCTTC
TRBD2 few TRBJ2-1 TRBV5-1 CASSLGTSGASYNEQFF TGCGCCAGCAGCCTTGGGACTAGCGGGGCCAGCTACAATGAGCAGTTCTTC
- few TRBJ2-3 TRBV4-1 CASSQDGLAADTQYF TGCGCCAGCAGCCAAGATGGGCTAGCAGCAGATACGCAGTATTTT
TRBD1 many TRBJ2-1 TRBV12-3/TRBV12-4 CASSMTGGPYNEQFF TGTGCCAGCAGTATGACAGGGGGCCCCTACAATGAGCAGTTCTTC
TRBD2 few TRBJ2-1 TRBV28 CASSSSSGNYNEQFF TGTGCCAGCAGTTCCTCTAGCGGGAACTACAATGAGCAGTTCTTC
- few TRBJ2-3 TRBV27 CASSYRNTDTQYF TGTGCCAGCAGTTACCGCAACACAGATACGCAGTATTTT